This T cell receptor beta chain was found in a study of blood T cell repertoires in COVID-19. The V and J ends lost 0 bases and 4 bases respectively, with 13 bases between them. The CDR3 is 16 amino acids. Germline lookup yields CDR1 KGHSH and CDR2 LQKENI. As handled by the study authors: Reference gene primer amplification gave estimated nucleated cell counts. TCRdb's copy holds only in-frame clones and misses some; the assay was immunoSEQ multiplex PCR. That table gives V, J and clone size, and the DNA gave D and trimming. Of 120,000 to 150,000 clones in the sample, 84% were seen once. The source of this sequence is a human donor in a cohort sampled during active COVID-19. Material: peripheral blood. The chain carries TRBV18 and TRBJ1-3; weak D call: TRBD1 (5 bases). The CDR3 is CASSPPTTGSGNTIYF. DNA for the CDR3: TGTGCCAGCTCACCACCGACAACAGGTTCAGGAAACACCATATATTTT. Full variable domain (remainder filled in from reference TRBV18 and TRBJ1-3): NAGVMQNPRHLVRRRGQEARLRCSPMKGHSHVYWYRQLPEEGLKFMVYLQKENIIDESGMPKERFSAEFPKEGPSILRIQQVVRGDSAAYFCASSPPTTGSGNTIYFGEGSWLTVV.